The rows below give T cell receptor beta chains drawn from one sample of a study of CD8 T cells in ankylosing spondylitis. TCRdb reanalysed the 5' RACE reads using MiXCR and keeps one entry per CDR3 protein. The table shows hundreds of thousands of distinct CDR3 sequences, with around 18% occurring only once. Sequences were obtained from blood, either unsorted or a sorted T cell fraction (not recorded which). The origin of the receptors is a male donor with ankylosing spondylitis or in good health (not recorded which). Each CDR3 is given with its conserved first and last residue.

cdr3_length j_call v_call cdr3_aa
17 TRBJ1-4 TRBV9 CASSDGDRGGKNEKLFF
15 TRBJ1-2 TRBV5-5 CASSLEGDRLGGYTF
16 TRBJ1-1 TRBV6-5 CASSYPQGRGVTEAFF
14 TRBJ2-5 TRBV20-1 CSATGTSGSETQYF
14 TRBJ1-3 TRBV15 CATSILGDGNTIYF
15 TRBJ1-1 TRBV28 CASSPQGQTNTEAFF
11 TRBJ2-2 TRBV12-3/TRBV12-4 CASRLFGELFF
15 TRBJ1-3 TRBV12-3/TRBV12-4 CASSLGGLTGNTIYF
13 TRBJ1-1 TRBV6-6 CASSYPLNTEAFF
14 TRBJ1-2 TRBV28 CASSLLGQLYGYTF
11 TRBJ2-1 TRBV10-2 CASSGGQGQFF
14 TRBJ2-5 TRBV28 CASSLRGIQETQYF
19 TRBJ2-5 TRBV6-2/TRBV6-3 CASSYLPWTSGGHQETQYF
15 TRBJ1-5 TRBV12-3/TRBV12-4 CASSFGTGGGQPQHF
11 TRBJ1-1 TRBV19 CASRGGHEAFF
15 TRBJ2-2 TRBV7-6 CASSVMGGLTGELFF
13 TRBJ1-1 TRBV20-1 CSARTGRDTEAFF
14 TRBJ2-1 TRBV28 CASITRGSYNEQFF
15 TRBJ2-1 TRBV12-3/TRBV12-4 CASRPRLLSYNEQFF
16 TRBJ2-5 TRBV20-1 CSAAGTSGRGRETQYF
14 TRBJ2-2 TRBV20-1 CSARVEGSTGELFF
16 TRBJ1-2 TRBV10-1 CANRRTGALVNYGYTF
15 TRBJ2-5 TRBV10-3 CAIRGTSGSQETQYF
16 TRBJ1-1 TRBV27 CASSLSRPGRDTEAFF
13 TRBJ1-2 TRBV28 CASYGGLGYGYTF
12 TRBJ2-5 TRBV10-2 CASSDRGGTQYF
13 TRBJ2-1 TRBV3-1 CASSQDLYNEQFF
15 TRBJ1-4 TRBV11-2 CASSLEGGVGEKLFF
16 TRBJ2-1 TRBV20-1 CSARDMGESSYNEQFF
16 TRBJ2-5 TRBV6-5 CASSYSTSGHEETQYF
17 TRBJ1-3 TRBV13 CASSQNPGTGDGNTIYF
10 TRBJ1-2 TRBV20-1 CSARTGGYTF
11 TRBJ2-1 TRBV3-1 CASSQGQEQFF
13 TRBJ2-1 TRBV5-1 CASKLDRGDEQFF
14 TRBJ1-6 TRBV20-1 CSAERTGRNSPLHF
20 TRBJ2-1 TRBV20-1 CSANHLPGLAGHSSYNEQFF
14 TRBJ2-3 TRBV27 CASSLTVTADTQYF
18 TRBJ2-1 TRBV4-2 CASSQGGTSGSQYNEQFF
16 TRBJ2-6 TRBV7-3 CASSPPTLSGANVLTF
14 TRBJ2-1 TRBV5-1 CASSLGASYNEQFF